This entry features one TCR beta chain sequence. PCR amplification relied on 60 Vbeta primers (plus 13 Jbeta primers). The data were produced by immunoSEQ multiplex PCR, yet TCRdb's version contains in-frame clones alone and is incomplete. The sample has 150,000 or so clones; under 85% are singletons. The CDR3 is made up of 17 amino acids. These data originate in a study of cytomegalovirus exposure and HLA in healthy donors. The sequencing input was PBMCs. The TCR originated in a middle-aged woman in good health and CMV-seropositive. The chain combines TRBV21-1 with TRBJ1-6. TRBV21-1 is a pseudogene. For the CDR3, the DNA is TGTGCCAGCAAAAAAAAGGGGGGAGGGGTCTATAATTCACCCCTCCACTTT. This translates into CASKKKGGGVYNSPLHF.